The rows below give T cell receptor beta chains drawn from one sample of a study of blood T cells in healthy people across ages. Using its own MiXCR run on the 5' RACE reads, TCRdb lists one record per CDR3 protein. This table holds about 1,400,000 distinct CDR3 sequences, 42% found once. The sample comprised blood. The receptors come from a woman under 30 in good health. The CDR3 runs from the conserved cysteine through the conserved F or W. D genes are given only for firm matches. Expanded clones are given a class, and other clones once, few, many or no size at all.

TRBV28	few	TRBJ2-7	-	CASSPDDPGYEQYF	TGTGCCAGCAGTCCAGACGATCCCGGTTACGAGCAGTACTTC
TRBV3-1	-	TRBJ2-7	-	CASSPSWYEQYF	TGTGCCAGCAGCCCTTCATGGTACGAGCAGTACTTC
TRBV5-1	-	TRBJ2-5	-	CASSLYGETQYF	TGCGCCAGCAGCTTGTATGGAGAGACCCAGTACTTC
TRBV12-3/TRBV12-4	few	TRBJ2-7	-	CASRTTGLWEQYF	TGTGCCAGCAGGACCACAGGGTTGTGGGAGCAGTACTTC
TRBV21-1	-	TRBJ2-1	-	CASSKRTSGSVEQFF	TGTGCCAGCAGCAAGAGGACTAGCGGGAGTGTTGAGCAGTTCTTC
TRBV30	few	TRBJ2-6	-	CAWSAGDSGANVLTF	TGTGCCTGGAGTGCTGGGGACTCTGGGGCCAACGTCCTGACTTTC
TRBV10-3	few	TRBJ2-5	-	CAISESRGQYF	TGTGCCATCAGTGAGTCCCGGGGGCAGTACTTC
TRBV29-1	-	TRBJ2-7	TRBD2	CSVEDRRLAGIGEQYF	TGCAGCGTTGAAGATCGAAGACTAGCGGGGATCGGCGAGCAGTACTTC
TRBV29-1	-	TRBJ2-7	TRBD2	CSVGGLAGSYEQYF	TGCAGCGTTGGTGGACTAGCAGGCTCCTACGAGCAGTACTTC
TRBV4-1	-	TRBJ1-1	-	CASSPGPYGTSDTEAFF	TGCGCCAGCAGCCCAGGACCCTATGGGACGTCTGACACTGAAGCTTTCTTT
TRBV5-1	-	TRBJ2-4	-	CASSQAGAKNIQYF	TGCGCCAGCAGCCAAGCGGGAGCCAAAAACATTCAGTACTTC
TRBV4-1	-	TRBJ1-1	-	CASSRTVAFMNTEAFF	TGCGCCAGCAGCCGGACGGTCGCTTTCATGAACACTGAAGCTTTCTTT
TRBV7-9	-	TRBJ1-2	TRBD1	CASSQTGALFYGYTF	TGTGCCAGCAGCCAGACAGGGGCCCTCTTCTATGGCTACACCTTC
TRBV4-1	-	TRBJ2-3	TRBD2	CASSQGQLRGIFTDTQYF	TGCGCCAGCAGCCAAGGTCAGCTGCGGGGGATTTTCACAGATACGCAGTATTTT
TRBV6-5	-	TRBJ1-1	-	CASSYSIPGQPNTEAFF	TGTGCCAGCAGTTATTCCATTCCGGGACAACCGAACACTGAAGCTTTCTTT
TRBV7-2	-	TRBJ2-6	-	CASRGVGANVLTF	TGTGCCAGCAGAGGGGTTGGGGCCAACGTCCTGACTTTC
TRBV9	-	TRBJ2-7	-	CASSVAPSQGFNEQYF	TGTGCCAGCAGCGTAGCTCCGAGCCAGGGCTTCAACGAGCAGTACTTC
TRBV6-1	-	TRBJ1-2	TRBD1	CASTPPGQGGYSHGYTF	TGTGCCAGCACCCCACCGGGACAGGGAGGCTATTCTCATGGCTACACCTTC
TRBV7-9	few	TRBJ2-1	-	CASSSSPVGRDEDNEQFF	TGTGCCAGCAGCTCCTCTCCGGTAGGCAGGGACGAGGACAATGAGCAGTTCTTC
TRBV7-2	many	TRBJ2-3	-	CASSLGLGTQYF	TGTGCCAGCAGCTTAGGGCTGGGTACGCAGTATTTT
TRBV14	-	TRBJ1-2	-	CAGSQGGVNYGYTF	TGTGCCGGCAGCCAAGGCGGGGTTAACTATGGCTACACCTTC
TRBV20-1	-	TRBJ2-1	-	CSARGGEDHYNEQFF	TGCAGTGCTAGAGGGGGGGAGGACCACTACAATGAGCAGTTCTTC
TRBV29-1	-	TRBJ1-2	TRBD1	CSVLKGAGYTF	TGCAGCGTCCTAAAGGGGGCTGGCTACACCTTC
TRBV27	few	TRBJ2-7	TRBD2	CASSFEGLAGTYEQYF	TGTGCCAGCAGTTTCGAGGGACTAGCGGGGACCTACGAGCAGTACTTC
TRBV6-1	-	TRBJ1-3	-	CASSEMADSGNTIYF	TGTGCCAGCAGTGAGATGGCCGACTCTGGAAACACCATATATTTT
TRBV12-3/TRBV12-4	-	TRBJ2-7	-	CASSLDSRGEQYF	TGTGCCAGCAGTCTTGACTCTAGGGGCGAGCAGTACTTC
TRBV6-5	few	TRBJ1-4	-	CASRYLPGSTNEKLFF	TGTGCCAGCAGATACCTTCCAGGCTCAACTAATGAAAAACTGTTTTTT
TRBV20-1	-	TRBJ1-4	-	CSARGSYNEKLFF	TGCAGTGCTAGGGGCAGTTATAATGAAAAACTGTTTTTT
TRBV10-3	-	TRBJ1-1	TRBD1	CAISESGGSGTEAFF	TGTGCCATCAGTGAGTCAGGGGGCTCGGGCACTGAAGCTTTCTTT
TRBV7-9	few	TRBJ2-7	TRBD1	CAITTGGAYEQYF	TGTGCCATCACAACAGGGGGCGCGTACGAGCAGTACTTC
TRBV10-3	few	TRBJ1-1	-	CATVGGNTEAFF	TGTGCCACCGTGGGGGGTAACACTGAAGCTTTCTTT
TRBV10-3	-	TRBJ2-5	-	CAIRGSEETQYF	TGTGCCATCAGGGGCAGTGAAGAGACCCAGTACTTC
TRBV2	-	TRBJ2-3	-	CASSEGPASTDTQYF	TGTGCCAGCAGTGAGGGACCCGCTAGCACAGATACGCAGTATTTT
TRBV10-3	-	TRBJ2-6	-	CAISESRGAGANVLTF	TGTGCCATCAGTGAGTCAAGGGGGGCTGGGGCCAACGTCCTGACTTTC
TRBV25-1	-	TRBJ2-7	-	CASSDPGGSYEQYF	TGTGCCAGCAGTGATCCTGGGGGTTCCTACGAGCAGTACTTC
TRBV12-3/TRBV12-4	-	TRBJ2-1	TRBD2	CASRLTGGPYNEQFF	TGTGCCAGCAGATTAACGGGGGGTCCCTACAATGAGCAGTTCTTC
TRBV6-6	once	TRBJ1-1	-	CASTPLGGETEAFF	TGTGCCAGCACCCCGCTGGGGGGAGAGACTGAAGCTTTCTTT
TRBV9	-	TRBJ2-7	TRBD1	CASSPRPGGPYEQYF	TGTGCCAGCAGCCCACGGCCAGGGGGCCCCTACGAGCAGTACTTC
TRBV29-1	few	TRBJ2-1	-	CSVELRESSYNEQFF	TGCAGCGTTGAACTTAGGGAAAGCTCCTACAATGAGCAGTTCTTC
TRBV6-5	-	TRBJ2-7	-	CASSSLAFGRDPYEQYF	TGTGCCAGCAGTTCACTCGCGTTCGGGAGAGACCCTTACGAGCAGTACTTC
TRBV5-1	-	TRBJ2-7	TRBD2	CASSLSGEGYEQYF	TGCGCCAGCAGCCTTAGCGGGGAGGGCTACGAGCAGTACTTC
TRBV10-3	-	TRBJ2-7	-	CAISEPFTSHEQYF	TGTGCCATCAGTGAACCTTTTACGAGCCACGAGCAGTACTTC